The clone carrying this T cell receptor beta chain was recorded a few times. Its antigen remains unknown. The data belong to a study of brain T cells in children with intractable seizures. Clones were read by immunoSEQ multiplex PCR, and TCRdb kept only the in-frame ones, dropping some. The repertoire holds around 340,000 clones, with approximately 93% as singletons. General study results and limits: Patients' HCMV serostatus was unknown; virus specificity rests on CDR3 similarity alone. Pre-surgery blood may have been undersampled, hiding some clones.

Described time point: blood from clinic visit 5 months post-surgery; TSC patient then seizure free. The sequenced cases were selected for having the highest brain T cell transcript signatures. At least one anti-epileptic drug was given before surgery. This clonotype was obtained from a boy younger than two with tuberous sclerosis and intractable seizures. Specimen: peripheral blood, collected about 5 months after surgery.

CDR3 region: CASSLIGGQPQHF. DNA for the CDR3: TGTGCCAGCAGCTTAATCGGGGGGCAGCCCCAGCATTTT. This chain connects TRBV7-9 to TRBJ1-5; weak D call: TRBD1 (5 bases). Germline CDR1 SEHNR, CDR2 FQNEAQ (reference sequence). V was cut by 2 bases and J by 7 bases, with 9 bases left in between. This CDR3 spans 13 amino acids. Looking up the rest from reference TRBV7-9 and TRBJ1-5 gives the full variable domain: DTGVSQNPRHKITKRGQNVTFRCDPISEHNRLYWYRQTLGQGPEFLTYFQNEAQLEKSRLLSDRFSAERPKGSFSTLEIQRTEQGDSAMYLCASSLIGGQPQHFGDGTRLSIL.